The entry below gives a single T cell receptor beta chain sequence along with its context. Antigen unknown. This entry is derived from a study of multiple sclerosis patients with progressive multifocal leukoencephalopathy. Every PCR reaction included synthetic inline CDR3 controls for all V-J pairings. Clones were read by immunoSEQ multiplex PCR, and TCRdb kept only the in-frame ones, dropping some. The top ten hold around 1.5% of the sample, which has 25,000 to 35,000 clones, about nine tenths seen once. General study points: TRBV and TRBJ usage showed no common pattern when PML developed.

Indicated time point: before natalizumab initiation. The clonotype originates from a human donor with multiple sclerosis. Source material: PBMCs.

The CDR3 sequence: CSVEDRGVYGYTF. The CDR3 bases are TGCAGCGTTGAAGACCGGGGCGTCTATGGCTACACCTTC. V usage is TRBV29-1 and J usage is TRBJ1-2; D might be TRBD1 (5 bases). There are 13 residues in the CDR3. V was pared by 0 bases and J by 4 bases, with 9 bases between. Germline V gene lookup returns CDR1 SQVTM and CDR2 ANQGSEA.